A selection of T cell receptor beta chains follows, all from one sample in a study of T cell responses to AZD1222 COVID-19 vaccine. TCRdb's table, derived via immunoSEQ multiplex PCR, lists solely in-frame clones and lacks some. Of 86,000 or so clones listed, about 90% are singletons. This specimen was peripheral blood, taken 28 days after the second AZD1222 dose. The receptors shown here come from an adult who received the AZD1222 COVID-19 vaccine. Each CDR3 is given with its conserved first and last residue. The order of the fields is V gene, clone size, D gene, J gene, CDR3 protein, CDR3 DNA. D genes are given only for firm matches. Expanded clones are given a class, and other clones once, few, many or no size at all.

V: TRBV11-2; size: -; D: TRBD2; J: TRBJ2-2; CDR3: CASSLAGGNTGELFF; DNA: TGTGCCAGCAGCTTAGCGGGGGGGAACACCGGGGAGCTGTTTTTT
V: TRBV30; size: -; D: -; J: TRBJ2-7; CDR3: CAWSVGGLYEQYF; DNA: TGTGCCTGGAGTGTGGGGGGGCTCTACGAGCAGTACTTC
V: TRBV19; size: -; D: TRBD1; J: TRBJ1-5; CDR3: CASSATGGRDQPQHF; DNA: TGTGCCAGTAGTGCGACAGGGGGCAGGGATCAGCCCCAGCATTTT
V: TRBV7-2; size: -; D: -; J: TRBJ2-1; CDR3: CASRSGTALKMRQFF; DNA: TGTGCCAGCAGGTCCGGGACCGCTTTGAAAATGAGGCAGTTCTTC
V: TRBV18; size: -; D: -; J: TRBJ1-6; CDR3: CASSPFEVMNSPLHF; DNA: TGTGCCAGCTCACCATTTGAGGTCATGAATTCACCCCTCCACTTT
V: TRBV27; size: -; D: -; J: TRBJ2-7; CDR3: CASSLGLGYEQYF; DNA: TGTGCCAGCAGCCTAGGCCTGGGCTACGAGCAGTACTTC
V: TRBV9; size: -; D: -; J: TRBJ2-7; CDR3: CASSPYPYEQYF; DNA: TGTGCCAGCAGCCCCTACCCCTACGAGCAGTACTTC
V: TRBV11-2; size: -; D: -; J: TRBJ1-1; CDR3: CASSLEPGIVTEAFF; DNA: TGTGCCAGCAGCTTAGAGCCAGGGATTGTCACTGAAGCTTTCTTT
V: TRBV6-5; size: -; D: -; J: TRBJ1-5; CDR3: CASSYSGGSNQPQHF; DNA: TGTGCCAGCAGTTACTCGGGAGGGAGCAATCAGCCCCAGCATTTT
V: TRBV7-8; size: -; D: TRBD1; J: TRBJ1-2; CDR3: CASSLGLTRDRTYGYTF; DNA: TGTGCCAGCAGCTTAGGACTCACCAGGGACAGGACTTATGGCTACACCTTC
V: TRBV11-3; size: -; D: -; J: TRBJ2-3; CDR3: CASSLVWGRVTSTDTQYF; DNA: TGTGCCAGCAGCTTAGTTTGGGGACGCGTAACTAGCACAGATACGCAGTATTTT
V: TRBV2; size: -; D: -; J: TRBJ2-3; CDR3: CASGGPLSDTQYF; DNA: TGTGCCAGCGGAGGGCCTCTGTCAGATACGCAGTATTTT
V: TRBV14; size: -; D: -; J: TRBJ2-5; CDR3: CASSQVGTFQETQYF; DNA: TGTGCCAGCAGCCAAGTCGGGACTTTCCAAGAGACCCAGTACTTC
V: TRBV7-6; size: -; D: TRBD1; J: TRBJ2-1; CDR3: CASSSRGRSSYNEQFF; DNA: TGTGCCAGCAGCTCCAGGGGGCGTAGCTCCTACAATGAGCAGTTCTTC
V: TRBV29-1; size: -; D: -; J: TRBJ1-3; CDR3: CSVRRGFLENTIYF; DNA: TGCAGCGTCCGTCGGGGCTTTTTGGAAAACACCATATATTTT
V: TRBV19; size: -; D: -; J: TRBJ1-3; CDR3: CATTDSILLSGNTIYF; DNA: TGTGCCACAACTGACAGCATCCTTCTCTCTGGAAACACCATATATTTT
V: TRBV4-1; size: -; D: TRBD1; J: TRBJ1-2; CDR3: CASSQELDYRQGPYGYTF; DNA: TGCGCCAGCAGCCAAGAGCTAGATTATCGACAGGGACCTTATGGCTACACCTTC
V: TRBV29-1; size: -; D: -; J: TRBJ2-2; CDR3: CSVGRGINTGELFF; DNA: TGCAGCGTCGGTCGAGGGATTAACACCGGGGAGCTGTTTTTT
V: TRBV7-9; size: -; D: -; J: TRBJ1-1; CDR3: CASSLERTEAFF; DNA: TGTGCCAGCAGCTTGGAACGGACTGAAGCTTTCTTT
V: TRBV28; size: -; D: -; J: TRBJ1-1; CDR3: CASSTPVNTEAFF; DNA: TGTGCCAGCAGTACTCCAGTGAACACTGAAGCTTTCTTT
V: TRBV7-6; size: -; D: -; J: TRBJ1-2; CDR3: CASNNGYTF; DNA: TGTGCCAGCAATAATGGCTACACCTTC
V: TRBV11-3; size: -; D: TRBD2; J: TRBJ2-1; CDR3: CASSLAGGALGEQFF; DNA: TGTGCCAGCAGCTTGGCGGGGGGGGCACTGGGTGAGCAGTTCTTC
V: TRBV9; size: -; D: -; J: TRBJ1-2; CDR3: CASSTTHAHGYTF; DNA: TGTGCCAGCAGTACCACCCACGCCCATGGCTACACCTTC
V: TRBV9; size: -; D: -; J: TRBJ1-3; CDR3: CASSVNRQGLDTIYF; DNA: TGTGCCAGCAGCGTCAACCGCCAGGGTTTGGACACCATATATTTT
V: TRBV28; size: -; D: TRBD2; J: TRBJ2-5; CDR3: CASSLRLAGEETQYF; DNA: TGTGCCAGCAGTTTAAGGCTAGCGGGAGAAGAGACCCAGTACTTC
V: TRBV5-1; size: -; D: -; J: TRBJ1-1; CDR3: CASSFGTGQVNTEAFF; DNA: TGCGCCAGCAGCTTCGGGACCGGACAAGTGAACACTGAAGCTTTCTTT
V: TRBV6-5; size: -; D: TRBD1; J: TRBJ1-2; CDR3: CASSYLRTGGTYGYTF; DNA: TGTGCCAGCAGTTACCTCCGGACAGGGGGTACCTATGGCTACACCTTC
V: TRBV28; size: -; D: TRBD1; J: TRBJ1-2; CDR3: CASSWSALTGTGYTF; DNA: TGTGCCAGCAGTTGGAGTGCCCTGACAGGGACTGGCTACACCTTC
V: TRBV5-4; size: few; D: -; J: TRBJ1-2; CDR3: CASSPDASYGYTF; DNA: TGTGCCAGCAGCCCCGACGCTTCCTATGGCTACACCTTC
V: TRBV19; size: -; D: -; J: TRBJ1-2; CDR3: CATEGGNYGYTF; DNA: TGTGCCACCGAGGGGGGTAACTATGGCTACACCTTC
V: TRBV11-1; size: -; D: -; J: TRBJ1-2; CDR3: CASSINRDRGYTF; DNA: TGTGCCAGCAGCATTAACAGGGACCGTGGCTACACCTTC
V: TRBV19; size: -; D: -; J: TRBJ2-7; CDR3: CASSDRDYVDEQYF; DNA: TGTGCCAGTAGCGACAGGGACTACGTGGACGAGCAGTACTTC
V: TRBV9; size: -; D: TRBD1; J: TRBJ2-6; CDR3: CASSPGTGHSGANVLTF; DNA: TGTGCCAGCAGCCCCGGGACAGGCCACTCTGGGGCCAACGTCCTGACTTTC
V: TRBV27; size: -; D: -; J: TRBJ2-7; CDR3: CASSLVSRGSYEQYF; DNA: TGTGCCAGCAGTTTAGTGTCCCGGGGTTCCTACGAGCAGTACTTC
V: TRBV29-1; size: -; D: -; J: TRBJ2-7; CDR3: CSVGEDYEQYF; DNA: TGCAGCGTGGGGGAGGACTACGAGCAGTACTTC
V: TRBV7-3; size: -; D: -; J: TRBJ2-2; CDR3: CASSSSSRVELFF; DNA: TGTGCCAGCAGCTCCTCCTCCCGCGTGGAGCTGTTTTTT
V: TRBV7-2; size: -; D: TRBD2; J: TRBJ2-5; CDR3: CASSPPGVAGRETQYF; DNA: TGTGCCAGCAGCCCCCCCGGGGTAGCGGGAAGGGAGACCCAGTACTTC
V: TRBV29-1; size: -; D: -; J: TRBJ1-2; CDR3: CSATPAVTNYGYTF; DNA: TGCAGCGCCACCCCGGCAGTAACTAACTATGGCTACACCTTC
V: TRBV7-9; size: -; D: -; J: TRBJ2-3; CDR3: CASSSERVLVADTQYF; DNA: TGTGCCAGCAGCTCCGAACGGGTCCTGGTGGCGGATACGCAGTATTTT
V: TRBV3-1/TRBV3-2; size: -; D: TRBD2; J: TRBJ2-5; CDR3: CASGLRGRYQETQYF; DNA: TGTGCCAGCGGCTTGCGCGGGAGGTACCAAGAGACCCAGTACTTC
V: TRBV28; size: -; D: -; J: TRBJ1-5; CDR3: CASSSPASNQPQHF; DNA: TGTGCCAGCAGTTCCCCAGCGAGCAATCAGCCCCAGCATTTT